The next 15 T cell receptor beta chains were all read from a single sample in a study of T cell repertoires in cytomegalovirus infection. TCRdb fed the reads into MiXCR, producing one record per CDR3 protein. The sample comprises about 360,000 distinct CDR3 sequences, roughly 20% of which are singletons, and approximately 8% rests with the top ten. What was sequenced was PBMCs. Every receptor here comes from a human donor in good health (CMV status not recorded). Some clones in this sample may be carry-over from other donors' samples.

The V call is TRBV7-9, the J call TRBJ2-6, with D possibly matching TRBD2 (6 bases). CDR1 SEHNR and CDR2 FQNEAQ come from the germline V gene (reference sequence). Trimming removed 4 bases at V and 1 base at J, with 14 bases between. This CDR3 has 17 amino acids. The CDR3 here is CASSSWDRGSGANVLTF. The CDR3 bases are TGTGCCAGCAGCTCCTGGGACCGGGGGTCTGGGGCCAACGTCCTGACTTTC.

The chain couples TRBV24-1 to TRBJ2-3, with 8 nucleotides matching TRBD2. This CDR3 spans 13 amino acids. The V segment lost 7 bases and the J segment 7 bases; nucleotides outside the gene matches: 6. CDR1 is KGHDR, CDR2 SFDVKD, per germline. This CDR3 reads CATSGGALNTQYF. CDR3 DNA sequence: TGTGCCACCAGCGGGGGGGCCCTAAATACGCAGTATTTT.

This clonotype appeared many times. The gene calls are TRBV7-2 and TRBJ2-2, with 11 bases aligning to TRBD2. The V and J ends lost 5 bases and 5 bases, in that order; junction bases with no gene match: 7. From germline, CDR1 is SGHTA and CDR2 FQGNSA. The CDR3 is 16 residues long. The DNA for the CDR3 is TGTGCCAGCAGCACCCTAGCGGGAGGAAGGACCGGGGAGCTGTTTTTT. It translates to CASSTLAGGRTGELFF.

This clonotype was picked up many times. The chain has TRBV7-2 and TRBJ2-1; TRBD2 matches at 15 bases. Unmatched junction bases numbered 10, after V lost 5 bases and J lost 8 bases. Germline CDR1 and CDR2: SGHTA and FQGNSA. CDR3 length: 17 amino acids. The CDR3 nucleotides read TGTGCCAGCAGCGGGACTTCCGGGACTAGCGGGGGGTATGAGCAGTTCTTC. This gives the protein CASSGTSGTSGGYEQFF. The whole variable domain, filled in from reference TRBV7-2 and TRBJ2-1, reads GAGVSQSPSNKVTEKGKDVELRCDPISGHTALYWYRQSLGQGLEFLIYFQGNSAPDKSGLPSDRFSAERTGGSVSTLTIQRTQQEDSAVYLCASSGTSGTSGGYEQFFGPGTRLTVL.

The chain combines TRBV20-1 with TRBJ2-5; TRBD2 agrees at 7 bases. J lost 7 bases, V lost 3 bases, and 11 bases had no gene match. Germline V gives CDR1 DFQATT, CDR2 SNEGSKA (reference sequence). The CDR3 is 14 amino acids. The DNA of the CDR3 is TGCAGTGCTAGTGGGGGGGGGGGTCCCCGGACCCAGTACTTC. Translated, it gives CSASGGGGPRTQYF.

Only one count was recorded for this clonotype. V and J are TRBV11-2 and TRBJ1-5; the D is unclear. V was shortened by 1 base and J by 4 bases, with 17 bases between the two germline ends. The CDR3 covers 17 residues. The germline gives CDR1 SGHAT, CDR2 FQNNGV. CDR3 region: CASSLVWPLHGNQPQHF. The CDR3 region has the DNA TGTGCCAGCAGCTTAGTTTGGCCCCTACACGGTAATCAGCCCCAGCATTTT.

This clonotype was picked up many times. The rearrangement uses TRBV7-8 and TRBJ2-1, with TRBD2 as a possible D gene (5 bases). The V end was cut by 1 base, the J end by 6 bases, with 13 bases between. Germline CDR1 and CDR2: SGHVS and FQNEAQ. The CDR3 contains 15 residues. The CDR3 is CASSLVPGFFNEQFF. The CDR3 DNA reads TGTGCCAGCAGCTTAGTACCGGGGTTCTTCAATGAGCAGTTCTTC.

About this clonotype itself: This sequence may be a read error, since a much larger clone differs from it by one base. The CDR3 sequence: CARSFSRPGNQPQHF. CDR3 bases: TGTGCCAGGAGTTTCTCCAGGCCGGGCAATCAGCCCCAGCATTTT. V gene TRBV28 combines with J gene TRBJ1-5, with D hard to call. There are 15 residues in the CDR3. Per germline, CDR1 MDHEN and CDR2 SYDVKM. The full variable domain, rest sourced from reference TRBV28 and TRBJ1-5, is DVKVTQSSRYLVKRTGEKVFLECVQDMDHENMFWYRQDPGLGLRLIYFSYDVKMKEKGDIPEGYSVSREKKERFSLILESASTNQTSMYLCARSFSRPGNQPQHFGDGTRLSIL.

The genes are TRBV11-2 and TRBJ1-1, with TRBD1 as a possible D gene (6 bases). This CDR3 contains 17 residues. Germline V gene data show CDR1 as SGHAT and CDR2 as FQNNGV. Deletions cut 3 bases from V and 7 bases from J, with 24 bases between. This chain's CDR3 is CASSLLGAQWPDSEAFF. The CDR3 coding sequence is TGTGCCAGCAGCTTGTTAGGGGCCCAGTGGCCGGACAGTGAAGCTTTCTTT.

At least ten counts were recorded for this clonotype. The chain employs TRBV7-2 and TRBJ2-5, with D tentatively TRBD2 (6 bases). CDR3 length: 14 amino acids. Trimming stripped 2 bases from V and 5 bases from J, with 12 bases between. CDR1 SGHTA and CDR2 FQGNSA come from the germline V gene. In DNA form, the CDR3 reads TGTGCCAGCAGCTTAATGGGTGGAGGGGAGACCCAGTACTTC. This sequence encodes CASSLMGGGETQYF.

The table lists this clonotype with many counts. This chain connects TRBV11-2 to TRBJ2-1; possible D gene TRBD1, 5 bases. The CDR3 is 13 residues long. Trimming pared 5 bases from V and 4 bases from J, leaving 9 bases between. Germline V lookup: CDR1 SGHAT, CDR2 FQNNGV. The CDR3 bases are TGTGCCAGCAGCAAGGGGTCATACAATGAGCAGTTCTTC. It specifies CASSKGSYNEQFF.

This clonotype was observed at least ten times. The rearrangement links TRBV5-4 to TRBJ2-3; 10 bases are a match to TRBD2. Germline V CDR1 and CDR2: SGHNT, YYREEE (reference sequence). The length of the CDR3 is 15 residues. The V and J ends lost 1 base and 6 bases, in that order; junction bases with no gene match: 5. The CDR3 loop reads CASSLRLAGVDTQYF. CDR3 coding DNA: TGTGCCAGCAGCTTGCGGCTAGCGGGAGTTGATACGCAGTATTTT.

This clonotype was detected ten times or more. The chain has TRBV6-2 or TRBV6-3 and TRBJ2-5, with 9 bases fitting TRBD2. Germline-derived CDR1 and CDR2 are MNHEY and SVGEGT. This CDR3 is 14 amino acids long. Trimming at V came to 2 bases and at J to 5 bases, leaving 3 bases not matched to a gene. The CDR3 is CASSYGGRAETQYF. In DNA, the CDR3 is TGTGCCAGCAGTTACGGCGGGAGGGCCGAGACCCAGTACTTC.

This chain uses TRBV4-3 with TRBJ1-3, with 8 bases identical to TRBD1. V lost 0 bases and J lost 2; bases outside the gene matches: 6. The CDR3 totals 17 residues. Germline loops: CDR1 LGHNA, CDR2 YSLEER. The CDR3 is CASSQDRGQAPGNTIYF. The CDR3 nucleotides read TGCGCCAGCAGCCAAGATAGGGGACAGGCTCCTGGAAACACCATATATTTT.

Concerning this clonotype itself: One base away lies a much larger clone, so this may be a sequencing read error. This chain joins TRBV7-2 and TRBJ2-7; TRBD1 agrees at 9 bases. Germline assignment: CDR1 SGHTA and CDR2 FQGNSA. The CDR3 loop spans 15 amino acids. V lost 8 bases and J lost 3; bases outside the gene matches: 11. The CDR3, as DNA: TGTGCCAGCGGCGTGGGACAGGGTGGGCGCTACGAGCAGTACTTC. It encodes CASGVGQGGRYEQYF.